The clone carrying this T cell receptor beta chain was detected a few times. Its matching antigen is unknown. V lost 2 bases and J 8 bases, leaving 15 bases between the germline ends. Germline V lookup: CDR1 KGHSH, CDR2 LQKENI. The CDR3 extends over 15 amino acids. Unique molecular identifiers were present on the cDNA, which also gained a universal primer site by template switching. One entry per CDR3 protein results from TCRdb running MiXCR on the 5' RACE reads. The sample lists roughly 720,000 distinct CDR3 sequences; 15% to 20% were seen once. This entry comes from a study of identical twins. Study observations and caveats: There was more out-of-frame TCR alpha sharing in monozygotic twins than models estimated. Sharing of beta out-of-frame sequences by twins showed a weaker excess.

These records were also assigned to another study, of T cells expressing NK-cell markers.

J is TRBJ1-4 and V is TRBV18; D not certain. The receptor was isolated from a young woman in good health. Sequencing was done on a sample of PBMCs. The DNA of the CDR3 is TGTGCCAGCTCACCAGTAGGCGCTGTTCAGGAAAAACTGTTTTTT. This codes for CASSPVGAVQEKLFF.